A selection of T cell receptor beta chains follows, all from one sample in a study of T cells and copy number aberrations in small-cell lung cancer. Here immunoSEQ multiplex PCR was the method, and the copy in TCRdb shows in-frame clones only, minus some. The sample holds 2,400 or so clones; more than 65% are singletons and the top ten take more than 9%. Sequenced material: normal tissue next to the tumor. The receptor source for this set is a man in his 70s with small cell lung cancer. CDR3s include the opening cysteine and the closing phenylalanine or tryptophan. A D gene is named only where the DNA matches it firmly. Some rows have no size entry. The others give once, few or many, or a class for an expanded clone.

J	V	D	size	DNA	CDR3
TRBJ2-3	TRBV13	NA	NA	TGTGCCAGCAGCTCGGCGGATACGCAGTATTTT	CASSSADTQYF
TRBJ2-7	TRBV6-1	TRBD1	NA	TGTGCCAGCAGTGAATGGGACAGCTCCTACGAGCAGTACTTC	CASSEWDSSYEQYF
TRBJ2-1	TRBV6-4	NA	NA	TGTGCCAGCAGTGCCAGCGGTGCTGGAGGTGAGCAGTTCTTC	CASSASGAGGEQFF
TRBJ1-2	TRBV6-5	NA	NA	TGTGCCAGCAGCTTTACAGGGAACTATGGCTACACCTTC	CASSFTGNYGYTF
TRBJ2-5	TRBV5-5	TRBD2	few	TGTGCCAGCAGCTTTAGCGGGGGGGCAAGGGAGACCCAGTACTTC	CASSFSGGARETQYF
TRBJ2-7	TRBV11-2	NA	NA	TGTGCCAGCAGCTTAAACGGACTCTTCTCCTACGAGCAGTACTTC	CASSLNGLFSYEQYF
TRBJ2-5	TRBV18	NA	NA	TGTGCCAGCTCACCACCGTCAGGGACGGGTCGGGAGACCCAGTACTTC	CASSPPSGTGRETQYF
TRBJ1-2	TRBV5-6	NA	few	TGTGCCAGCAGCTTAGGAGGGAACTATGGCTACACCTTC	CASSLGGNYGYTF
TRBJ2-2	TRBV5-4	TRBD1	NA	TGTGCCAGCAGCTTGGGACAGGGGGCAAACACCGGGGAGCTGTTTTTT	CASSLGQGANTGELFF
TRBJ1-1	TRBV23-1	TRBD1	once	TGCGCCAGCAGTCAGTCGACAGGGGGAAGGACTGAAGCTTTCTTT	CASSQSTGGRTEAFF
TRBJ1-6	TRBV5-1	TRBD1	NA	TGCGCCAGCAACCCCGGGACAGGGAATTCACCCCTCCACTTT	CASNPGTGNSPLHF
TRBJ2-1	TRBV5-4	TRBD1	few	TGTGCCAGCAGCGTGGGACAGGGCGGGGATGAGCAGTTCTTC	CASSVGQGGDEQFF
TRBJ2-5	TRBV28	NA	NA	TGTGCCAGCAGTTTATCGGCAGGACAGAGCCAAGAGACCCAGTACTTC	CASSLSAGQSQETQYF
TRBJ2-5	TRBV11-2	NA	NA	TGTGCCAGCAGCTTAGGCTTCCCCGGGACATACCAACAAGAGACCCAGTACTTC	CASSLGFPGTYQQETQYF
TRBJ1-1	TRBV4-2	TRBD1	NA	TGTGCCAGCAGCCAAGGGGACAGCCGCGGGGGGAACACTGAAGCTTTCTTT	CASSQGDSRGGNTEAFF
TRBJ2-3	TRBV10-2	NA	NA	TGCGCCAGCAATGAGGCGTCAGATACGCAGTATTTT	CASNEASDTQYF